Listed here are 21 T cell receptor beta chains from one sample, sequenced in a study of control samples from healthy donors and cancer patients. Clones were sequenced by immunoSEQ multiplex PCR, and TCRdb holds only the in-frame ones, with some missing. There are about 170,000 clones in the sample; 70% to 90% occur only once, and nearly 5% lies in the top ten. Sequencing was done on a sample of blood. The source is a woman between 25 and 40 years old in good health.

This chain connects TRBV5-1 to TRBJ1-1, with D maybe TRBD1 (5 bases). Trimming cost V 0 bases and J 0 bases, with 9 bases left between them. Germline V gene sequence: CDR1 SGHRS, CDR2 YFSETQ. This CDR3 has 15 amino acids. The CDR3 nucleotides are TGCGCCAGCAGCTTGGTTACAGGAATGAACACTGAAGCTTTCTTT. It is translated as CASSLVTGMNTEAFF. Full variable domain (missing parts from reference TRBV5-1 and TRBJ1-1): KAGVTQTPRYLIKTRGQQVTLSCSPISGHRSVSWYQQTPGQGLQFLFEYFSETQRNKGNFPGRFSGRQFSNSRSEMNVSTLELGDSALYLCASSLVTGMNTEAFFGQGTRLTVV.

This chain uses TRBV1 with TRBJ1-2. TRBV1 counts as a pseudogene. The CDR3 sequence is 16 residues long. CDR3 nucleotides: TGCACCAGCAGCCAAGATCAACTCGAGGGAGGGGATGGCTACACCTTC. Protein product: CTSSQDQLEGGDGYTF.

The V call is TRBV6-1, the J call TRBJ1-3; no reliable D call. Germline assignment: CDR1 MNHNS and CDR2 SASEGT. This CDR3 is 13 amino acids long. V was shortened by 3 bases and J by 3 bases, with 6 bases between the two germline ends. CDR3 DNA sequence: TGTGCCAGCAGTGATAGAGGTGGAAACACCATATATTTT. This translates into CASSDRGGNTIYF.

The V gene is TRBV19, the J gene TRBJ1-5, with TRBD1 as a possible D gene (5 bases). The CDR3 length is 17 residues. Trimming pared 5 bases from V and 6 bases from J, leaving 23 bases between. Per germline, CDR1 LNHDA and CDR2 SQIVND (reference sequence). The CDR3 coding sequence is TGTGCCAGTAGTTTTCCCCCACGGGACTCTCGAATTCAGCCCCAGCATTTT. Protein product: CASSFPPRDSRIQPQHF.

In nucleotides, the CDR3 is TGCAGCGTTGAGTTCTCGGCAGGGGGGTACGAGCAGTACTTC. Residues: CSVEFSAGGYEQYF. The chain recombines TRBV29-1 with TRBJ2-7, with D perhaps matching TRBD1 (7 bases). The CDR3 is 14 residues long. Trimming shortened V by 3 bases and J by 4 bases, and 16 bases separated the two germline ends. CDR1 is SQVTM and CDR2 is ANQGSEA in the germline V gene.

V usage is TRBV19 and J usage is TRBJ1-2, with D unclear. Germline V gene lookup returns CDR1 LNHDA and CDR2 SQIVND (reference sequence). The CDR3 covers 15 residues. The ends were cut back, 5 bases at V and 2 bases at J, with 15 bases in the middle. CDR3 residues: CASSPSSRKNYGYTF. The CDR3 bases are TGTGCCAGTAGTCCCTCTAGCAGAAAGAACTATGGCTACACCTTC.

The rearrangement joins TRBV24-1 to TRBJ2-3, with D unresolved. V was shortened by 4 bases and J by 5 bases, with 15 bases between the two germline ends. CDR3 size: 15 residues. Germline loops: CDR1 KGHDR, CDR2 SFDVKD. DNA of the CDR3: TGTGCCACCAGTGACCTCAACGCCGAACAAGATACGCAGTATTTT. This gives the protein CATSDLNAEQDTQYF.

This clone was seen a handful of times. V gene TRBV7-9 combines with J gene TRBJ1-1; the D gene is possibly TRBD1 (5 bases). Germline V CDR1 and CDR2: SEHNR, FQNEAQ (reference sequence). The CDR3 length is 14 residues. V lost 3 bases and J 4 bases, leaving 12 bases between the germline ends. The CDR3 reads CASSFGSRGTEAFF. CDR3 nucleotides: TGTGCCAGCAGCTTTGGAAGTAGGGGCACTGAAGCTTTCTTT. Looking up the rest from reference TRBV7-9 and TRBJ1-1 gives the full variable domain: DTGVSQNPRHKITKRGQNVTFRCDPISEHNRLYWYRQTLGQGPEFLTYFQNEAQLEKSRLLSDRFSAERPKGSFSTLEIQRTEQGDSAMYLCASSFGSRGTEAFFGQGTRLTVV.

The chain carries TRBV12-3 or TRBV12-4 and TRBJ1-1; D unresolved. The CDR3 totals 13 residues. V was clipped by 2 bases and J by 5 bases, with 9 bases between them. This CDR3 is CASSLSVGTEAFF. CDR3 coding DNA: TGTGCCAGCAGTTTAAGCGTGGGAACTGAAGCTTTCTTT.

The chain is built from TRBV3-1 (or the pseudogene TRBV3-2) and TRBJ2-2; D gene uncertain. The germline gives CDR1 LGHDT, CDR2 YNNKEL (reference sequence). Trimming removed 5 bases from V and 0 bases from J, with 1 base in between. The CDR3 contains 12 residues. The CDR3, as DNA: TGTGCCAGCAGCACGAACACCGGGGAGCTGTTTTTT. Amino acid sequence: CASSTNTGELFF.

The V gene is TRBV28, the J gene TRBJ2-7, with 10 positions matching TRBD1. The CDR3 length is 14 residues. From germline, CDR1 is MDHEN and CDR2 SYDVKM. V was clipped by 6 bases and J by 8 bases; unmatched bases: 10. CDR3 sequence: CASRSTGGAEQQYF. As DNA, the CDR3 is TGTGCCAGCAGATCGACAGGGGGCGCGGAACAGCAGTACTTC.

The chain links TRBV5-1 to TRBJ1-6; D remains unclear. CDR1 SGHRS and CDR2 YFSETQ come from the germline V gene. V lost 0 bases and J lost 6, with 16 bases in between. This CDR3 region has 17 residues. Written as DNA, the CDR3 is TGCGCCAGCAGCTTGGGTGGGGTGTCGACAAGTAATTCACCCCTCCACTTT. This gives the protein CASSLGGVSTSNSPLHF.

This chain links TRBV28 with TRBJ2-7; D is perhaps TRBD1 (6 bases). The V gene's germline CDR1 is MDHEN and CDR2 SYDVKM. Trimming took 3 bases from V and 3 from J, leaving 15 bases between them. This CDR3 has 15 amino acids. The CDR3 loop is CASSFPTGNRYEQYF. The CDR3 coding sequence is TGTGCCAGCAGTTTTCCTACAGGGAACCGCTACGAGCAGTACTTC.

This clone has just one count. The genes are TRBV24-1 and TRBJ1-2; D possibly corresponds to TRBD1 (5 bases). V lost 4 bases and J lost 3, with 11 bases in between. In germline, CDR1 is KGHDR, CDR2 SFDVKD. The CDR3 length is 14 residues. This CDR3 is CATSERGVHYGYTF. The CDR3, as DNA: TGTGCCACCAGTGAGCGAGGGGTACACTATGGCTACACCTTC.

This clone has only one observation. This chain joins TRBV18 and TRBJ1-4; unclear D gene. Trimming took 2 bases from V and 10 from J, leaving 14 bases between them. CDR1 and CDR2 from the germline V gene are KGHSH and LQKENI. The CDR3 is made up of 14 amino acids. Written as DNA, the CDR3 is TGTGCCAGCTCACCAGGTCAAGTGGTGGGAAAACTGTTTTTT. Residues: CASSPGQVVGKLFF.

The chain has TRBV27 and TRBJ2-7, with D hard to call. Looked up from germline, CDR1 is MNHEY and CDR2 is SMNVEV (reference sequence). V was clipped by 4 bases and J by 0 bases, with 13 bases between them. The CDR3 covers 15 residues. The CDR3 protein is CASSYDIRSSYEQYF. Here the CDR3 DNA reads TGTGCCAGCAGTTATGACATCAGGAGCTCCTACGAGCAGTACTTC.

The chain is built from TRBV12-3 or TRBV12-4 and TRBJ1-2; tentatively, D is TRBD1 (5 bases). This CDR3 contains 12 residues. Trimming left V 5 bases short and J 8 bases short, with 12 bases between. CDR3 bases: TGTGCCAGCAGTCCGGGACCCAGAGGCTACACCTTC. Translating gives CASSPGPRGYTF.

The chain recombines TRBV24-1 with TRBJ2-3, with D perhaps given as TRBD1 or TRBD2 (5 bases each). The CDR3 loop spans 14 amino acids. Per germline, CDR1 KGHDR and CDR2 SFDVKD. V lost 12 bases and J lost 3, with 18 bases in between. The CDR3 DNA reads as TGTGCCTCCCTGGACCCGAGGGGAACAGATACGCAGTATTTT. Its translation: CASLDPRGTDTQYF.

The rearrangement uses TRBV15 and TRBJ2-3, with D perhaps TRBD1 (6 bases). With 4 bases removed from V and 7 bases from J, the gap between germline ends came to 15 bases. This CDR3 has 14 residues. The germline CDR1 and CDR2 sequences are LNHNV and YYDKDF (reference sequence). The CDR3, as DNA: TGTGCCACCAGCAACCTAGTCAGGGGAAATACGCAGTATTTT. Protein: CATSNLVRGNTQYF.

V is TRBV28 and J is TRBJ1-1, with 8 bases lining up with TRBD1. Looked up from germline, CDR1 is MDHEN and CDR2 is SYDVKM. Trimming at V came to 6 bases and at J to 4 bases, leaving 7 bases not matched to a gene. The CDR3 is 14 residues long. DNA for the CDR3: TGTGCCAGCAGGCCAACAGGGGGGGGCACTGAAGCTTTCTTT. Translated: CASRPTGGGTEAFF. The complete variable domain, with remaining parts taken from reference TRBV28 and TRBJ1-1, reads DVKVTQSSRYLVKRTGEKVFLECVQDMDHENMFWYRQDPGLGLRLIYFSYDVKMKEKGDIPEGYSVSREKKERFSLILESASTNQTSMYLCASRPTGGGTEAFFGQGTRLTVV.

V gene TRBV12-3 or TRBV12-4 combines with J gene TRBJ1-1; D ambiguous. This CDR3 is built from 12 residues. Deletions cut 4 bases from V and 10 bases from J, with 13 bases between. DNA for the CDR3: TGTGCCAGCAGTTCCGGGCCTCGGGCAGCTTTCTTT. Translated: CASSSGPRAAFF.